This paragraph covers one T cell receptor beta chain sequence. What it binds is not known. The J segment lost 0 bases and the V segment lost 9 bases, leaving 10 bases of the junction unmatched. In germline, CDR1 is SGHNT, CDR2 YYREEE (reference sequence). CDR3 size: 16 residues. This entry belongs to a study of beta chain features in type 1 diabetes. Study-wide background: Patients were similar to healthy donors in age and gender (as well as in cell yields). Examination of sorted cells across all samples involved about 100,000,000 cells.

Every isolated RNA sample was fully reverse transcribed, so sequencing captured expressed TCRB transcripts. Only in-frame clones appear in the TCRdb table, and some are missing; sequencing was by immunoSEQ multiplex PCR. In the table there are 810,000 or so clones, roughly 15% of which are singletons. Study results and limitations: TCRB CDR3s from Type 1 diabetes patients were moderately but significantly shorter in all four CD4+ subsets.

Each sorted fraction was over 95% pure. The sequence came from a woman in her late teens or twenties in good health. Sequences were obtained from naive CD4+ T cells from blood. The rearrangement links TRBV5-4 to TRBJ2-3; 10 bases are shared with TRBD2. CDR3 amino acids: CATFPRLAGSTDTQYF. The CDR3 DNA reads as TGTGCCACCTTTCCGAGACTAGCGGGTAGCACAGATACGCAGTATTTT.